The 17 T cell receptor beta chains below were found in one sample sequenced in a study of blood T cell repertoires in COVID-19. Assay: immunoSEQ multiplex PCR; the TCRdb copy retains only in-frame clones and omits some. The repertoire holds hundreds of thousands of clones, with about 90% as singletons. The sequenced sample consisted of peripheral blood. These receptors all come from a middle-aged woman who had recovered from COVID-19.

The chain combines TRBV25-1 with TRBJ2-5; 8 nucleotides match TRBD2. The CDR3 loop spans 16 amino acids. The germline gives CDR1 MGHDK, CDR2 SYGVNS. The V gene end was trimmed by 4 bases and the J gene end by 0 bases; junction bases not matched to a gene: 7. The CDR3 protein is CASSVFPSGYQETQYF. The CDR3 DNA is TGTGCCAGCAGTGTATTCCCTAGCGGGTACCAAGAGACCCAGTACTTC.

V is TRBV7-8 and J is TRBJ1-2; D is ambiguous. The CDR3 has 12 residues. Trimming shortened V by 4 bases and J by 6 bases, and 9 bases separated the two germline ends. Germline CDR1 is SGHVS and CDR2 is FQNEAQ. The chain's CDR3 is CASSSGFDGYTF. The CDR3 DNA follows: TGTGCCAGCAGCTCCGGGTTCGATGGCTACACCTTC.

CDR3 sequence: CASSLAGLGTNEKLFF. CDR3 coding DNA: TGCGCCAGCAGCTTGGCCGGTCTGGGCACTAATGAAAAACTGTTTTTT. V gene TRBV5-1 combines with J gene TRBJ1-4, with unresolved D. From germline, CDR1 is SGHRS and CDR2 YFSETQ. This CDR3 is 16 amino acids long. V was pared by 0 bases and J by 2 bases, with 11 bases between.

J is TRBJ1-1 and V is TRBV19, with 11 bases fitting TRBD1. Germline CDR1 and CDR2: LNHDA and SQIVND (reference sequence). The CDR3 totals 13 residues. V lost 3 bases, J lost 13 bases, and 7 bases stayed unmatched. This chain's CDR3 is CASSMGTGGMLFF. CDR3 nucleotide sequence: TGTGCCAGTAGTATGGGGACAGGGGGGATGCTTTTCTTT.

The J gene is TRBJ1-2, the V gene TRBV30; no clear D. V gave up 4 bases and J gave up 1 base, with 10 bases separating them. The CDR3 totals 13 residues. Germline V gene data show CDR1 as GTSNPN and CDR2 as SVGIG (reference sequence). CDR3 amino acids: CAWISHDNYGYTF. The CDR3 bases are TGTGCCTGGATTTCACATGATAACTATGGCTACACCTTC.

CDR3 sequence (DNA): TGTGCCAGCAGTTACGGAGGGTTCCCCTATGGCTACACCTTC. Translating gives CASSYGGFPYGYTF. V gene TRBV6-5 combines with J gene TRBJ1-2; D gene uncertain. V was shortened by 2 bases and J by 4 bases, with 11 bases between the two germline ends. Per the germline V gene, CDR1 is MNHEY and CDR2 is SVGAGI. The length of the CDR3 is 14 residues.

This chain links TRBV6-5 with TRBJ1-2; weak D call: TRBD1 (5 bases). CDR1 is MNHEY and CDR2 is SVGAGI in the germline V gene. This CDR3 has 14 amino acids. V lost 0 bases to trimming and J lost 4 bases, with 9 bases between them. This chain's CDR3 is CASSYSGEGYGYTF. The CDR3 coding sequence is TGTGCCAGCAGTTACTCGGGGGAGGGCTATGGCTACACCTTC.

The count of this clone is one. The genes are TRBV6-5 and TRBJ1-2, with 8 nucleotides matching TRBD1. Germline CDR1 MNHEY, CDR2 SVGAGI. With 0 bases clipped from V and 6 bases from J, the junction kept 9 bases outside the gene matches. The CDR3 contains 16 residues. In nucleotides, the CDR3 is TGTGCCAGCAGTTACTCGGGACAGGTTACGCTCGATGGCTACACCTTC. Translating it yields CASSYSGQVTLDGYTF.

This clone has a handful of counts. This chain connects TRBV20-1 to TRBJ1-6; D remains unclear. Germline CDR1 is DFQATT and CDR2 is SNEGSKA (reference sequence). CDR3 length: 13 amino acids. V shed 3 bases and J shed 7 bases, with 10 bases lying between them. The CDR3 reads CSASLGFNSPLHF. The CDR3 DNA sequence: TGCAGTGCTAGTCTCGGGTTCAATTCACCCCTCCACTTT.

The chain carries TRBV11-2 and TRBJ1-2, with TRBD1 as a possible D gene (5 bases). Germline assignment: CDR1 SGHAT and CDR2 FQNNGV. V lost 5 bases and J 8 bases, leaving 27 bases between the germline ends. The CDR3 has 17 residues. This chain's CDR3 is CASSPPGGVVRLRGYTF. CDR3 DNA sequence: TGTGCCAGCAGCCCCCCCGGGGGGGTTGTTCGATTACGCGGCTACACCTTC.

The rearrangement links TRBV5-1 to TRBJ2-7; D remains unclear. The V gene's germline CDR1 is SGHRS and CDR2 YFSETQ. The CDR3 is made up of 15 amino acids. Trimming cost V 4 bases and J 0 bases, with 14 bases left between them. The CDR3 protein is CASSPRPASSYEQYF. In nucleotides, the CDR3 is TGCGCCAGCAGCCCCAGGCCGGCCAGCTCCTACGAGCAGTACTTC.

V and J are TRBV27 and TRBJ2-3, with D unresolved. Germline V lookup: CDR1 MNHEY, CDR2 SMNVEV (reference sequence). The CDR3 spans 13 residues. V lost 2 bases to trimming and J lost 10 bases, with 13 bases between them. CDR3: CASSLDSPASQYF. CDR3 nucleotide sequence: TGTGCCAGCAGTTTAGACTCCCCGGCGTCGCAGTATTTT.

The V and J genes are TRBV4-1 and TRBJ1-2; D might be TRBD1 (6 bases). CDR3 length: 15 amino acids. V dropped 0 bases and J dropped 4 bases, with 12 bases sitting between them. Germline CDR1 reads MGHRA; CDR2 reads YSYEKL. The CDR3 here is CASSQEQGFGYGYTF. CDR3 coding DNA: TGCGCCAGCAGCCAAGAACAGGGTTTTGGCTATGGCTACACCTTC.

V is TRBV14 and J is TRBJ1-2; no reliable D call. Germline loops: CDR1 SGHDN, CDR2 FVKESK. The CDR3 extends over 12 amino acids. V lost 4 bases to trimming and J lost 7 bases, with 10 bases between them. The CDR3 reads CASSPRGFGYTF. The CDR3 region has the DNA TGTGCCAGCAGCCCACGAGGGTTTGGCTACACCTTC.

CDR3: CASSFRLAGTNEQFF. CDR3 in DNA: TGTGCCAGCAGCTTTAGGCTAGCGGGGACAAATGAGCAGTTCTTC. The chain links TRBV5-8 to TRBJ2-1, with 9 nucleotides matching TRBD2. Germline-derived CDR1 and CDR2 are SGHTS and YDEGEE. Trimming at V came to 2 bases and at J to 7 bases, leaving 7 bases not matched to a gene. The CDR3 spans 15 residues.

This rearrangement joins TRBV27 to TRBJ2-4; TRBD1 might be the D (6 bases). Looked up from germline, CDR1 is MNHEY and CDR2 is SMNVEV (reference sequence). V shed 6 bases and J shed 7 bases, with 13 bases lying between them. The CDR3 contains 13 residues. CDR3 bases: TGTGCCAGCAGACCCCAGGGGAATAACATTCAGTACTTC. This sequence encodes CASRPQGNNIQYF.

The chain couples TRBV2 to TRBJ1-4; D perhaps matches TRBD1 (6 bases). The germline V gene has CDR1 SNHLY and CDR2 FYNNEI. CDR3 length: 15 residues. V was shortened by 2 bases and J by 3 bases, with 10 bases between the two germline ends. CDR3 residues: CASSESGVPNEKLFF. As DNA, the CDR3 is TGTGCCAGCAGTGAATCAGGGGTCCCTAATGAAAAACTGTTTTTT.